This is a list of T cell receptor beta chains from one sample in a study of blood T cell repertoires in COVID-19. Sequenced by immunoSEQ multiplex PCR; TCRdb stores in-frame clones only, minus some. The data contain some 52,000 clones, 90% of them singletons. The sample comprised peripheral blood. The receptor source for this set is a human donor in a cohort sampled during active COVID-19. Each CDR3 is given with its conserved first and last residue. Each record gives: J gene, CDR3 length, D gene, V gene, clone size, CDR3 protein, CDR3 DNA. The D gene is left open where the match is weak. Clone size, where shown, is once, few, many, or a class for clones that have expanded.

>TRBJ2-5|13|TRBD1|TRBV27|NA
CASSQGAGETQYF
TGTGCCAGCAGCCAGGGGGCGGGGGAGACCCAGTACTTC
>TRBJ2-2|16|NA|TRBV7-3|few
CASSLTSGSGTGELFF
TGTGCCAGCAGCTTAACGTCGGGTAGCGGCACCGGGGAGCTGTTTTTT
>TRBJ1-5|13|TRBD1|TRBV25-1|NA
CASSAGQHQPQHF
TGTGCCAGCAGTGCGGGACAGCATCAGCCCCAGCATTTT
>TRBJ1-2|13|NA|TRBV9|NA
CASSKDSKYGYTF
TGTGCCAGCAGCAAGGACAGCAAATATGGCTACACCTTC
>TRBJ1-4|13|NA|TRBV6-5|once
CASSQGQGLKLFF
TGTGCCAGCAGTCAGGGGCAGGGGTTGAAACTGTTTTTT
>TRBJ2-2|14|NA|TRBV9|NA
CASSVEDFTGELFF
TGTGCCAGCAGCGTAGAGGACTTCACCGGGGAGCTGTTTTTT
>TRBJ2-3|16|NA|TRBV9|once
CASSVAPGVVADTQYF
TGTGCCAGCAGCGTAGCTCCGGGAGTGGTAGCAGATACGCAGTATTTT
>TRBJ1-2|13|NA|TRBV6-2/TRBV6-3|once
CASSYSGAYGYTF
TGTGCCAGCAGTTACTCCGGAGCCTATGGCTACACCTTC
>TRBJ2-5|15|TRBD2|TRBV5-4|NA
CASSLGPMGGETQYF
TGTGCCAGCAGCTTGGGTCCAATGGGGGGGGAGACCCAGTACTTC
>TRBJ2-3|16|TRBD2|TRBV29-1|NA
CSVEFTSGRVADTQYF
TGCAGCGTTGAGTTTACTAGCGGGAGGGTGGCAGATACGCAGTATTTT
>TRBJ2-2|17|NA|TRBV11-2|NA
CASSLDRGAFLTGELFF
TGTGCCAGCAGCTTAGATCGGGGGGCATTTTTAACCGGGGAGCTGTTTTTT
>TRBJ1-5|15|NA|TRBV28|NA
CASSLLRGNNQPQHF
TGTGCCAGCAGTTTACTGCGGGGGAACAATCAGCCCCAGCATTTT
>TRBJ1-3|13|TRBD1|TRBV11-2|NA
CASSSRGTDTIYF
TGTGCCAGCAGCTCCAGGGGGACGGACACCATATATTTT
>TRBJ2-5|13|NA|TRBV19|NA
CASSSGVQETQYF
TGTGCCAGTAGTTCCGGGGTACAAGAGACCCAGTACTTC
>TRBJ1-3|20|TRBD1|TRBV6-4|NA
CASSPPNWDRLSDSGNTIYF
TGTGCCAGCAGCCCACCCAACTGGGACAGACTGTCCGACTCTGGAAACACCATATATTTT
>TRBJ2-2|14|NA|TRBV5-1|NA
CASSLVGSTGELFF
TGCGCCAGCAGCTTGGTTGGGAGCACCGGGGAGCTGTTTTTT
>TRBJ2-5|15|TRBD2|TRBV27|once
CASKLAGGLLETQYF
TGTGCCAGCAAACTAGCGGGAGGGCTTCTAGAGACCCAGTACTTC
>TRBJ2-1|16|TRBD1|TRBV6-2/TRBV6-3|NA
CASSGLGQGVRDEQFF
TGTGCCAGCAGTGGCCTGGGACAGGGGGTTAGGGATGAGCAGTTCTTC
>TRBJ2-3|14|NA|TRBV5-1|NA
CASSLEQRTDTQYF
TGCGCCAGCAGCTTGGAGCAGAGGACAGATACGCAGTATTTT
>TRBJ2-7|14|TRBD1|TRBV30|NA
CAWSPQGGSYEQYF
TGTGCCTGGAGTCCACAGGGGGGTTCCTACGAGCAGTACTTC
>TRBJ2-3|15|TRBD1|TRBV6-4|NA
CASSSNRGAGDTQYF
TGTGCCAGCAGTTCCAACAGGGGCGCAGGAGATACGCAGTATTTT
>TRBJ1-2|13|NA|TRBV6-6|NA
CASSHDRRYGYTF
TGTGCCAGCAGCCACGACAGACGATATGGCTACACCTTC
>TRBJ2-2|15|TRBD1|TRBV11-2|NA
CASSPRDRGSGELFF
TGTGCCAGCAGCCCCCGGGACAGGGGTTCCGGGGAGCTGTTTTTT
>TRBJ2-1|14|NA|TRBV27|NA
CASGGLLTYNEQFF
TGTGCCAGCGGCGGACTCCTCACCTACAATGAGCAGTTCTTC
>TRBJ2-7|12|NA|TRBV12-3/TRBV12-4|NA
CASRYDIYEQYF
TGTGCCAGCAGATACGACATTTACGAGCAGTACTTC
>TRBJ2-7|15|NA|TRBV4-1|NA
CASSQESGVLSEQYF
TGCGCCAGCAGCCAAGAGTCGGGAGTCTTAAGCGAGCAGTACTTC
>TRBJ2-1|19|TRBD2|TRBV5-1|NA
CASSRTLAGGGSSYNEQFF
TGCGCCAGCAGCCGGACCTTAGCGGGAGGGGGCTCCTCCTACAATGAGCAGTTCTTC
>TRBJ2-7|15|NA|TRBV11-2|NA
CASSPLGGGLYEQYF
TGTGCCAGCAGCCCCCTTGGCGGCGGTCTCTACGAGCAGTACTTC
>TRBJ1-2|14|TRBD1|TRBV7-6|NA
CASSLTGVDGGYTF
TGTGCCAGCAGCTTGACAGGGGTGGATGGTGGCTACACCTTC
>TRBJ2-1|15|NA|TRBV18|NA
CASSPGTSGLGEQFF
TGTGCCAGCTCACCGGGGACTTCCGGACTCGGTGAGCAGTTCTTC
>TRBJ2-7|13|NA|TRBV19|NA
CASSIQGGYEQYF
TGTGCCAGTAGTATACAGGGGGGCTACGAGCAGTACTTC
>TRBJ1-5|15|TRBD1|TRBV18|NA
CASSPGTGGNQPQHF
TGTGCCAGCTCACCAGGAACAGGGGGGAATCAGCCCCAGCATTTT
>TRBJ2-2|15|TRBD2|TRBV27|NA
CASRPGLAGTGELFF
TGTGCCAGCAGACCGGGACTAGCGGGAACCGGGGAGCTGTTTTTT
>TRBJ1-5|15|TRBD1|TRBV10-2|NA
CASSHPGQGGQPQHF
TGCGCCAGCAGCCATCCGGGACAGGGGGGACAGCCCCAGCATTTT
>TRBJ2-4|13|TRBD1|TRBV27|NA
CASRSGGENIQYF
TGTGCCAGCAGGTCAGGGGGCGAAAACATTCAGTACTTC
>TRBJ2-5|14|TRBD2|TRBV5-1|NA
CASSLSGSSETQYF
TGCGCCAGCAGCTTGAGCGGGAGCTCAGAGACCCAGTACTTC
>TRBJ1-1|16|TRBD1|TRBV7-9|few
CASSLTGTGVFAEAFF
TGTGCCAGCAGCTTAACTGGGACAGGGGTTTTCGCTGAAGCTTTCTTT
>TRBJ1-6|15|NA|TRBV6-6|NA
CASRQPGTSHSPLHF
TGTGCCAGCAGACAGCCCGGGACATCTCATTCACCCCTCCACTTT
>TRBJ1-1|14|NA|TRBV11-2|NA
CASSQSSGNTEAFF
TGTGCCAGCAGCCAAAGCTCGGGGAACACTGAAGCTTTCTTT
>TRBJ2-3|15|TRBD2|TRBV19|NA
CASSPGLAGVDTQYF
TGTGCCAGTAGTCCCGGACTAGCGGGAGTAGATACGCAGTATTTT
>TRBJ2-2|15|TRBD1|TRBV10-2|NA
CASRVPGQGSGELFF
TGCGCCAGCAGGGTACCGGGACAGGGTTCCGGGGAGCTGTTTTTT
>TRBJ2-7|13|NA|TRBV2|NA
CASSPTGLGEQYF
TGTGCCAGCAGCCCTACAGGGCTGGGCGAGCAGTACTTC
>TRBJ1-1|15|TRBD1|TRBV4-1|NA
CASSVRDRANTEAFF
TGCGCCAGCAGCGTCCGGGACAGGGCGAACACTGAAGCTTTCTTT
>TRBJ1-5|14|NA|TRBV27|once
CASSSGSAWQPQHF
TGTGCCAGCAGCTCCGGGTCGGCATGGCAGCCCCAGCATTTT
>TRBJ2-2|13|TRBD1|TRBV23-1|NA
CASKGQCPGELFF
TGCGCCAGCAAGGGACAGTGTCCCGGGGAGCTGTTTTTT
>TRBJ1-5|13|NA|TRBV19|once
CASSMGGVQPQHF
TGTGCCAGTAGTATGGGCGGGGTTCAGCCCCAGCATTTT
>TRBJ2-5|14|NA|TRBV9|NA
CASSDGTLQETQYF
TGTGCCAGCAGCGACGGGACACTTCAAGAGACCCAGTACTTC
>TRBJ1-1|13|NA|TRBV6-1|NA
CASSESGQLEAFF
TGTGCCAGCAGTGAAAGCGGACAGCTTGAAGCTTTCTTT
>TRBJ1-1|14|NA|TRBV15|NA
CATSRGTPSTEAFF
TGTGCCACCAGCAGAGGAACACCCAGCACTGAAGCTTTCTTT
>TRBJ2-3|16|TRBD1|TRBV7-9|NA
CASSLVPGQGSSTQYF
TGTGCCAGCAGCTTAGTTCCGGGACAGGGGAGTTCAACGCAGTATTTT
>TRBJ2-7|8|NA|TRBV12-3/TRBV12-4|NA
CASRSQYF
TGTGCCTCACGGTCGCAGTACTTC
>TRBJ1-6|14|NA|TRBV18|NA
CASSPKDIFAPLHF
TGTGCCAGCTCACCAAAGGACATCTTTGCACCCCTCCACTTT
>TRBJ2-1|16|TRBD2|TRBV5-4|NA
CASSLGASGTYNEQFF
TGTGCCAGCAGCTTGGGGGCTAGCGGGACCTACAATGAGCAGTTCTTC
>TRBJ2-3|19|TRBD2|TRBV27|NA
CASSSRGLAGGLSTDTQYF
TGTGCCAGCAGTTCAAGAGGACTAGCGGGAGGGCTGAGCACAGATACGCAGTATTTT
>TRBJ1-2|15|TRBD1|TRBV28|NA
CASLPGGQWGHGYTF
TGTGCCAGCCTCCCCGGGGGACAGTGGGGACATGGCTACACCTTC